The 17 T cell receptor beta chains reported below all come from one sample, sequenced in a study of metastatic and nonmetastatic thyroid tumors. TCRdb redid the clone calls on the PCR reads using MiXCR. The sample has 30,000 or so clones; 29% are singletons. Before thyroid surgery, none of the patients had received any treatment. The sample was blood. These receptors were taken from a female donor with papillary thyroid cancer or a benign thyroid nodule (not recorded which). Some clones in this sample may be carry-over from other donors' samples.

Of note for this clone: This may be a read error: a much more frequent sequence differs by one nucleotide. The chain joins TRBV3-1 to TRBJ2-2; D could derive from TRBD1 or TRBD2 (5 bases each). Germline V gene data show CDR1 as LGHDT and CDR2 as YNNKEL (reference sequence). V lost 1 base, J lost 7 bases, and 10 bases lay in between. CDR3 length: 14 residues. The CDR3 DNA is TGTGCCAGCAGCCAAGTATGGGGGAGCGGGGAGCTGTTTTTT. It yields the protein CASSQVWGSGELFF.

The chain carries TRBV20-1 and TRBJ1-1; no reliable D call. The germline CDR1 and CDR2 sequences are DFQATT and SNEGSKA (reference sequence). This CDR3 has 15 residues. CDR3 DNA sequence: TGCTTTGCTACCGACCCGCTGATGGTGAACACTGAAGCTTTCTTT. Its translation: CFATDPLMVNTEAFF.

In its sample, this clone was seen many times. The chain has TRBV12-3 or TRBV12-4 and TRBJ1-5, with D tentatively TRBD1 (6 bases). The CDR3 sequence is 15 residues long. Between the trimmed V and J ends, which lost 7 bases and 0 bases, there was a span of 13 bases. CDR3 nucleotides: TGTGCCAGCATCCCGGGGGGGGCTAGCAATCAGCCCCAGCATTTT. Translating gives CASIPGGASNQPQHF.

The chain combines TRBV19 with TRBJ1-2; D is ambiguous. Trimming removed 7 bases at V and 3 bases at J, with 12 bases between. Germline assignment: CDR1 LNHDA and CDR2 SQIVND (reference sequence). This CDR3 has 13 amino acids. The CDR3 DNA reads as TGTGCCAGTATCTGGCAGCGAGACTATGGCTACACCTTC. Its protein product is CASIWQRDYGYTF.

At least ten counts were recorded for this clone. This CDR3 reads CASTLNRGTNGGNYGYTF. The CDR3 bases are TGTGCCAGCACCCTAAACAGGGGTACCAATGGAGGAAACTATGGCTACACCTTC. The rearrangement joins TRBV6-5 to TRBJ1-2; 7 bases are a match to TRBD1. Germline loops: CDR1 MNHEY, CDR2 SVGAGI. V was clipped by 7 bases and J by 2 bases; unmatched bases: 19. The CDR3 has 18 amino acids.

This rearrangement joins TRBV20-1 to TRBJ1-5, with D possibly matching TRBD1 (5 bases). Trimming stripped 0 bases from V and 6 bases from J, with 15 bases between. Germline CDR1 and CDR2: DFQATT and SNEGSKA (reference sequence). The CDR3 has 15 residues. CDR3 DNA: TGCAGTGCTAGAGATCGAGTGGGGCAGGGTCAGCCCCAGCATTTT. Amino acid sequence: CSARDRVGQGQPQHF.

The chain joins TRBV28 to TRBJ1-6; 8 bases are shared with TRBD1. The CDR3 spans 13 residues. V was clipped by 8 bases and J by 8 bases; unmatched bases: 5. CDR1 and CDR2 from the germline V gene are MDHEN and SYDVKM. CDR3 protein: CASGQGAHSPLHF. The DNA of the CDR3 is TGTGCCAGCGGACAGGGCGCCCATTCACCCCTCCACTTT.

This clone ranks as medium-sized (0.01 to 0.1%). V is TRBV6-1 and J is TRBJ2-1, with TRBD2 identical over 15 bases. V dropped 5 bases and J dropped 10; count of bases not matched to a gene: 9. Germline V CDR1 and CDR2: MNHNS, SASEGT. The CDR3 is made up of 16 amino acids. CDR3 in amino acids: CASSPRGLAGGREQFF. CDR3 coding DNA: TGTGCCAGCAGTCCGCGGGGACTAGCGGGAGGCCGGGAGCAGTTCTTC.

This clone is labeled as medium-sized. The CDR3 loop reads CASSQLGEVLGAFF. The CDR3 DNA reads as TGCGCCAGCAGCCAACTAGGGGAGGTTCTCGGTGCTTTCTTT. V usage is TRBV4-1 and J usage is TRBJ1-1, with a weak D call TRBD1 (5 bases). V shed 2 bases and J shed 11 bases, with 18 bases lying between them. The germline V gene encodes CDR1 MGHRA and CDR2 YSYEKL. CDR3 length: 14 amino acids.

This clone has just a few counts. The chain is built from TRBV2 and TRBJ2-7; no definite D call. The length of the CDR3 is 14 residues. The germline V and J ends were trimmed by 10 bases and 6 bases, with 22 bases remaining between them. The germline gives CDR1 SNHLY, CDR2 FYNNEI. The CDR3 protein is CAISLEQSPGEQYF. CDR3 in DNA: TGTGCCATCAGCTTAGAACAGTCCCCGGGCGAGCAGTACTTC.

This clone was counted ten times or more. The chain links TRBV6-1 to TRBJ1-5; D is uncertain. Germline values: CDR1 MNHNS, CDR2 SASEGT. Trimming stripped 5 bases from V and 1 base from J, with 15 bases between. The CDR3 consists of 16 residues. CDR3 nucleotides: TGTGCCAGCAGTCCCCCGGTAGGAACGAGCAATCAGCCCCAGCATTTT. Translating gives CASSPPVGTSNQPQHF.

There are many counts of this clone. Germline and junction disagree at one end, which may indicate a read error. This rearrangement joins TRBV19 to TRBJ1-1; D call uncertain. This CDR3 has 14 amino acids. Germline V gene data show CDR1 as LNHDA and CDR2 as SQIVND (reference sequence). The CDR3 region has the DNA TGTGCCAGTAGTATAGCCCCACGGGCCTTTGAACCTTTCTTT. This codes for CASSIAPRAFEPFF.

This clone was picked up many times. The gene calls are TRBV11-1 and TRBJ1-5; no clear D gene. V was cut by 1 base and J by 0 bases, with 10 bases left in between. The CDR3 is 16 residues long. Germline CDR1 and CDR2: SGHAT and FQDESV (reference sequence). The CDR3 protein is CASSLGATDSNQPQHF. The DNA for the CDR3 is TGTGCCAGCAGCTTAGGGGCAACAGATAGCAATCAGCCCCAGCATTTT.

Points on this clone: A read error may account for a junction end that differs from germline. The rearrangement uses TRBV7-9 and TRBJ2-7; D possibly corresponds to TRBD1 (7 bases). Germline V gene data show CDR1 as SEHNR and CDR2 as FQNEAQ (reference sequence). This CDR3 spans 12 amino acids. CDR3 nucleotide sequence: TGTGTCAGCAGGGGGACTTCCTACGAGCAATACTTC. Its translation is CVSRGTSYEQYF.

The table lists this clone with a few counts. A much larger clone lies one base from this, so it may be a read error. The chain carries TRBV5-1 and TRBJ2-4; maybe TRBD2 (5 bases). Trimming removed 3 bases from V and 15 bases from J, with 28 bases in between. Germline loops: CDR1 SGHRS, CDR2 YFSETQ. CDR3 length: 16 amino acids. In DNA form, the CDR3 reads TGCGCCAGCAGCTACCGACCCCAGGTACCCCTAGCCGCCCGGTACTTC. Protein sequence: CASSYRPQVPLAARYF.

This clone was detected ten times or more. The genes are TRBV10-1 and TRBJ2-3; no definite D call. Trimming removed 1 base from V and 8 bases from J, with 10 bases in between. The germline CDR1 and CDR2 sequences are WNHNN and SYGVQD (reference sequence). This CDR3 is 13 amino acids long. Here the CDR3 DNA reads TGCGCCAGCAGTGAGTTGCCCACGAGTACGCAGTATTTT. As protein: CASSELPTSTQYF.

The CDR3 sequence is CASSASGREGNEQFF. The CDR3, as DNA: TGCGCCAGCAGCGCCAGCGGGCGGGAGGGCAATGAGCAGTTCTTC. This chain joins TRBV5-1 and TRBJ2-1; 9 nucleotides line up with TRBD2. The CDR3 length is 15 residues. V lost 4 bases to trimming and J lost 6 bases; unmatched junction nucleotides: 8. Per germline, CDR1 SGHRS and CDR2 YFSETQ. Complete variable domain (other parts from reference TRBV5-1 and TRBJ2-1): KAGVTQTPRYLIKTRGQQVTLSCSPISGHRSVSWYQQTPGQGLQFLFEYFSETQRNKGNFPGRFSGRQFSNSRSEMNVSTLELGDSALYLCASSASGREGNEQFFGPGTRLTVL.